Each of the 26 T cell receptor beta chains below was sequenced from the same sample in a study of cytomegalovirus exposure and HLA in healthy donors. The primer mix had 60 Vbeta and 13 Jbeta primers. The table came from immunoSEQ multiplex PCR; TCRdb's copy has only in-frame clones and leaves some out. There are 150,000 to 200,000 clones in the sample; about 9% occur only once, and 1% to 1.5% lies in the top ten. The sample consisted of PBMCs. These receptors all stem from a woman aged 25-40 years in good health and CMV-seropositive.

The sample holds a few counts of this clone. V and J are TRBV9 and TRBJ1-1; D uncertain. V was clipped by 3 bases and J by 1 base, with 10 bases between them. Germline CDR1 SGDLS, CDR2 YYNGEE. The length of the CDR3 is 14 residues. Written as DNA, the CDR3 is TGTGCCAGCAGCGGGAGCGGATGGAACACTGAAGCTTTCTTT. Encoded protein: CASSGSGWNTEAFF.

This clone appeared a few times. The chain couples TRBV4-2 to TRBJ2-5; a weak D match, TRBD2 (6 bases). V lost 0 bases, J lost 11 bases, and 13 bases lay in between. Germline V gene sequence: CDR1 LGHNA, CDR2 YNFKEQ. The CDR3 has 13 amino acids. CDR3 amino acids: CASSQEVWGEQYF. For the CDR3, the DNA is TGTGCCAGCAGCCAAGAAGTTTGGGGGGAGCAGTACTTC.

This clone was seen a few times. The V call is TRBV29-1, the J call TRBJ2-3, with D possibly matching TRBD2 (6 bases). CDR3 length: 15 residues. Germline CDR1 is SQVTM and CDR2 is ANQGSEA. The V end was cut by 7 bases, the J end by 0 bases, with 17 bases between. The chain's CDR3 is CSARSGITSTDTQYF. The CDR3 DNA sequence: TGCAGCGCTCGTAGCGGAATTACTAGCACAGATACGCAGTATTTT.

The sample holds a few counts of this clone. The V and J genes are TRBV9 and TRBJ2-1, with D maybe TRBD2 (6 bases). Germline assignment: CDR1 SGDLS and CDR2 YYNGEE. The CDR3 is 16 residues long. The V and J ends lost 2 bases and 4 bases respectively, with 16 bases between them. The CDR3: CASSVHASSAYNEQFF. Here the CDR3 DNA reads TGTGCCAGCAGCGTTCACGCGTCTAGCGCGTACAATGAGCAGTTCTTC.

This rearrangement joins TRBV12-5 to TRBJ2-3; no definite D call. The CDR3 is 12 amino acids. V lost 6 bases and J lost 2, with 6 bases in between. Germline assignment: CDR1 LGHNT and CDR2 FRNRAP. The CDR3 protein is CASGRYTDTQYF. The CDR3 nucleotides are TGTGCTAGTGGCAGGTACACAGATACGCAGTATTTT. The variable domain in full, completed from reference TRBV12-5 and TRBJ2-3, reads DARVTQTPRHKVTEMGQEVTMRCQPILGHNTVFWYRQTMMQGLELLAYFRNRAPLDDSGMPKDRFSAEMPDATLATLKIQPSEPRDSAVYFCASGRYTDTQYFGPGTRLTVL.

This clone was counted a few times. The rearrangement uses TRBV4-1 and TRBJ2-7; maybe TRBD2 (6 bases). V lost 2 bases, J lost 0 bases, and 14 bases lay in between. The CDR3 loop spans 16 amino acids. Germline-derived CDR1 and CDR2 are MGHRA and YSYEKL. CDR3 DNA: TGCGCCAGCAGCCAATCAGCTGCGGGACTCTCCTACGAGCAGTACTTC. It yields the protein CASSQSAAGLSYEQYF.

This clone was recorded a few times. This sequence joins TRBV30 and TRBJ1-5; D gene unclear. The CDR3 has 14 residues. CDR1 is GTSNPN, CDR2 SVGIG, per germline (reference sequence). With 0 bases removed from V and 7 bases from J, the gap between germline ends came to 13 bases. The CDR3 here is CAWSVQSSTQPQHF. The CDR3 bases are TGTGCCTGGAGTGTACAGTCCAGCACCCAGCCCCAGCATTTT.

The genes are TRBV11-2 and TRBJ2-1; D is undetermined. This CDR3 is built from 13 residues. Germline V CDR1 and CDR2: SGHAT, FQNNGV. V dropped 1 base and J dropped 5 bases, with 6 bases sitting between them. The CDR3 nucleotides read TGTGCCAGCAGCTTAGGGCAGAACAATGAGCAGTTCTTC. It encodes CASSLGQNNEQFF.

This clone showed up just a few times. The chain is built from TRBV4-1 and TRBJ2-5; 8 bases match TRBD2. Germline V CDR1 and CDR2: MGHRA, YSYEKL. CDR3 length equals 15 residues. The J segment lost 4 bases and the V segment lost 3 bases, leaving 7 bases of the junction unmatched. This CDR3 is CASSHFTSGVETQYF. CDR3 coding DNA: TGCGCCAGCAGCCACTTTACTAGCGGAGTAGAGACCCAGTACTTC.

This clone was counted only a few times. The chain has TRBV7-6 and TRBJ1-1; tentative D call: TRBD1 (5 bases). The germline V gene has CDR1 SGHVS and CDR2 FNYEAQ. CDR3 length equals 14 residues. V lost 1 base and J lost 4, with 10 bases in between. CDR3 protein: CASSLVQGVTEAFF. DNA for the CDR3: TGTGCCAGCAGCTTAGTTCAGGGTGTCACTGAAGCTTTCTTT.

This chain uses TRBV19 with TRBJ2-2; 7 nucleotides align to TRBD1. V lost 7 bases to trimming and J lost 5 bases; unmatched junction nucleotides: 10. This CDR3 spans 15 amino acids. CDR1 is LNHDA and CDR2 is SQIVND in the germline V gene (reference sequence). CDR3 in DNA: TGTGCCAGTACTTACCGGGACAGAGCGACCGGGGAGCTGTTTTTT. Its protein is CASTYRDRATGELFF.

There are a few counts of this clone. The CDR3: CASSEYAGEGEQFF. The CDR3 region has the DNA TGTGCCAGCAGTGAATATGCGGGAGAGGGTGAGCAGTTCTTC. The chain is built from TRBV2 and TRBJ2-1, with 7 bases lining up with TRBD2. The length of the CDR3 is 14 residues. Germline V CDR1 and CDR2: SNHLY, FYNNEI. V lost 2 bases, J lost 9 bases, and 7 bases stayed unmatched. Using reference TRBV2 and TRBJ2-1 for the parts outside the CDR3, the full variable domain is EPEVTQTPSHQVTQMGQEVILRCVPISNHLYFYWYRQILGQKVEFLVSFYNNEISEKSEIFDDQFSVERPDGSNFTLKIRSTKLEDSAMYFCASSEYAGEGEQFFGPGTRLTVL.

This clone came up a few times. This chain uses TRBV5-6 with TRBJ1-2; 11 positions match TRBD1. CDR3 size: 14 residues. The V and J ends lost 5 bases and 7 bases, in that order; junction bases with no gene match: 7. Germline V lookup: CDR1 SGHDT, CDR2 YYEEEE. CDR3 in DNA: TGTGCCAGCAGGCGCACCGGGACAGGGGGTGGCTACACCTTC. This gives the protein CASRRTGTGGGYTF.

The chain carries TRBV5-4 and TRBJ2-2; 11 nucleotides match TRBD2. CDR3 size: 17 residues. Per germline, CDR1 SGHNT and CDR2 YYREEE (reference sequence). The ends lost 7 bases at V and 1 base at J; junction bases unmatched: 9. In DNA, the CDR3 is TGTGCCAGCTCCGGGTTACTAGCGGGAGTGAACACCGGGGAGCTGTTTTTT. Amino acid sequence: CASSGLLAGVNTGELFF.

The chain combines TRBV5-1 with TRBJ2-7, with 9 bases matching TRBD2. V shed 0 bases and J 5 bases; nucleotides not matched to a gene: 6. The length of the CDR3 is 15 residues. Germline V gene data show CDR1 as SGHRS and CDR2 as YFSETQ. The CDR3 spells CASSLESGRTHEQYF. The CDR3 coding sequence is TGCGCCAGCAGCTTGGAAAGCGGGAGGACCCACGAGCAGTACTTC.

The CDR3 is CASSLAGASGRTDTQYF. Written as DNA, the CDR3 is TGTGCCAGCAGCTTAGCGGGGGCTAGCGGGAGGACAGATACGCAGTATTTT. The rearrangement joins TRBV11-2 to TRBJ2-3; 11 nucleotides line up with TRBD2. The CDR3 loop spans 17 amino acids. V lost 1 base to trimming and J lost 3 bases; unmatched junction nucleotides: 6. The germline gives CDR1 SGHAT, CDR2 FQNNGV.

The V and J genes are TRBV14 and TRBJ1-1; possibly TRBD1 for D (6 bases). Per germline, CDR1 SGHDN and CDR2 FVKESK. V was cut by 6 bases and J by 1 base, with 9 bases left in between. The CDR3 runs 13 residues. The chain's CDR3 is CASRGGTNTEAFF. Written as DNA, the CDR3 is TGTGCCAGCAGAGGGGGTACGAACACTGAAGCTTTCTTT. Filled out from reference TRBV14 and TRBJ1-1, the complete variable domain reads EAGVTQFPSHSVIEKGQTVTLRCDPISGHDNLYWYRRVMGKEIKFLLHFVKESKQDESGMPNNRFLAERTGGTYSTLKVQPAELEDSGVYFCASRGGTNTEAFFGQGTRLTVV.

This clone was seen only a few times. The chain recombines TRBV4-1 with TRBJ1-1; D gene unclear. The V end was cut by 3 bases, the J end by 1 base, with 9 bases between. The CDR3 is made up of 14 amino acids. Germline V gene lookup returns CDR1 MGHRA and CDR2 YSYEKL. Here the CDR3 reads CASSQNQANTEAFF. CDR3 sequence (DNA): TGCGCCAGCAGCCAGAATCAGGCGAACACTGAAGCTTTCTTT.

The CDR3 loop reads CASSLAGVPNYEQYF. In nucleotides, the CDR3 is TGTGCCAGCAGCTTAGCGGGAGTGCCCAACTACGAGCAGTACTTC. The chain couples TRBV7-2 to TRBJ2-7; D is possibly TRBD2 (5 bases). CDR3 length equals 15 residues. Germline CDR1 reads SGHTA; CDR2 reads FQGNSA. Deletions cut 0 bases from V and 3 bases from J, with 12 bases between.

To note about this clone: This CDR3 is also generated by other DNA sequences in the sample. The CDR3 nucleotides are TGTGCCAGCAGCTTGCGAGAGACCCAGTACTTC. This sequence encodes CASSLRETQYF. V gene TRBV5-6 combines with J gene TRBJ2-5; unclear D gene. The V end lost 1 base, the J end lost 4 bases, and 2 bases lay between the germline ends. Per the germline V gene, CDR1 is SGHDT and CDR2 is YYEEEE. The CDR3 has 11 residues.

Note on this clone: The same CDR3 can be traced to other DNA sequences in this sample. The chain couples TRBV5-1 to TRBJ2-2; 8 nucleotides match TRBD1. Germline V gene lookup returns CDR1 SGHRS and CDR2 YFSETQ. The CDR3 extends over 16 amino acids. Trimming at V came to 3 bases and at J to 1 base, leaving 5 bases not matched to a gene. Here the CDR3 reads CASSSPGTGNTGELFF. The DNA for the CDR3 is TGCGCCAGCAGCTCACCCGGGACAGGGAACACCGGGGAGCTGTTTTTT.

This clone was seen only a few times. V gene TRBV27 combines with J gene TRBJ1-5; D remains unclear. Trimming took off 6 bases at V and 2 bases at J, with 14 bases between the two ends. The CDR3 runs to 15 residues. Germline values: CDR1 MNHEY, CDR2 SMNVEV (reference sequence). The CDR3 sequence: CASSRQFGRNQPQHF. CDR3 nucleotides: TGTGCCAGCAGCAGGCAGTTCGGTCGCAATCAGCCCCAGCATTTT.

The chain combines TRBV14 with TRBJ2-3; D is undetermined. The CDR3 consists of 14 residues. Trimming stripped 1 base from V and 4 bases from J, with 9 bases between. Germline V gives CDR1 SGHDN, CDR2 FVKESK. CDR3 region: CASSQGARSDTQYF. CDR3 bases: TGTGCCAGCAGCCAAGGGGCGCGCTCAGATACGCAGTATTTT.

The rearrangement links TRBV13 to TRBJ2-1; D is possibly TRBD2 (7 bases). Germline V gene sequence: CDR1 PRHDT, CDR2 FYEKMQ (reference sequence). This CDR3 is built from 16 residues. The V end was cut by 5 bases, the J end by 7 bases, with 21 bases between. In nucleotides, the CDR3 is TGTGCCAGCAGCCCGTCTGGGGGCGGGAGAATGAATGAGCAGTTCTTC. Protein: CASSPSGGGRMNEQFF.

The chain combines TRBV11-2 with TRBJ1-1; 7 positions match TRBD1. CDR1 is SGHAT and CDR2 is FQNNGV in the germline V gene. This CDR3 is built from 15 residues. The V segment lost 1 base and the J segment 4 bases; nucleotides outside the gene matches: 6. CDR3 bases: TGTGCCAGCAGCTTAGGGACAGGTCGCCCCACTGAAGCTTTCTTT. It encodes CASSLGTGRPTEAFF.

This clone was picked up a small number of times. The chain links TRBV2 to TRBJ2-3; 14 nucleotides align to TRBD2. Germline CDR1 and CDR2: SNHLY and FYNNEI. The V gene end was trimmed by 8 bases and the J gene end by 6 bases; junction bases not matched to a gene: 10. The CDR3 loop spans 16 amino acids. The CDR3 region is CASLLGLAGAADTQYF. The CDR3 DNA reads as TGTGCCAGCCTGTTGGGACTAGCGGGAGCGGCTGATACGCAGTATTTT.